This T cell receptor (beta chain) appears in the sequencing data of a study of OX40 agonist ivuxolimab in advanced cancers. Study at large: Patients took ivuxolimab, an agonistic anti-OX40 (CD134) antibody. Prior anti-PD-1, anti-PD-L1 or anti-CTLA-4 therapy was allowed; more than 30% had some.

This table comes from immunoSEQ multiplex PCR, and its TCRdb copy is limited to in-frame clones, with some not included. The table lists about 63,000 clones, approximately 85% of them singletons. The sequenced sample was CD4+ or CD8+ T cells sorted from blood, obtained in a trial of the OX40 agonist ivuxolimab. This clonotype was obtained from an adult with an advanced solid tumor such as melanoma, head and neck, liver or kidney cancer.

CDR3 residues: CATGGGPYEQYF. Here the CDR3 DNA reads TGTGCCACTGGCGGGGGCCCTTACGAGCAGTACTTC. This chain links TRBV18 with TRBJ2-7, with D possibly TRBD2 on 7 matching bases. V was shortened by 10 bases and J by 4 bases, with 14 bases between the two germline ends. The CDR3 runs 12 residues. Germline CDR1 and CDR2: KGHSH and LQKENI.